This T cell receptor (beta chain) was sequenced during a study of blood T cell repertoires in COVID-19. Here immunoSEQ multiplex PCR was the method, and the copy in TCRdb shows in-frame clones only, minus some. Here the sample spans 85,000 to 90,000 clones, more than 85% being singletons. The germline gives CDR1 KGHSH, CDR2 LQKENI. The V segment lost 4 bases and the J segment 6 bases; nucleotides outside the gene matches: 7. The CDR3 is made up of 15 amino acids. V and J are TRBV18 and TRBJ2-2; the match to TRBD1 covers 8 bases. The clonotype comes from a human donor with active COVID-19. The donor label of this sample is uncertain. The specimen sequenced was peripheral blood. CDR3 coding DNA: TGTGCCAGCTCACAGACAGGGGCCGGGGCCGGGGAGCTGTTTTTT. Protein product: CASSQTGAGAGELFF.